These T cell receptor beta chains were read from a single sample in a study of T cells in Graves' hyperthyroidism and ophthalmopathy. In TCRdb, the multiplex PCR reads were re-called with MiXCR into one record per CDR3 protein. Of 450,000 to 500,000 distinct CDR3 sequences in the sample, about 22% were seen once. Sequencing used blood. The receptors were gathered from a woman between 65 and 79 years old with Graves' ophthalmopathy. Both conserved end residues are part of each CDR3. A D gene is named only where the DNA matches it firmly. The size entry is marked missing in some rows and otherwise reads once, few, many or a size class.

j_gene | abundance | v_gene | d_gene | CDR3aa | CDR3nt
TRBJ1-4 | few | TRBV19 | NA | CASSIGGRVGEKLFF | TGTGCCAGTAGTATAGGAGGCAGGGTCGGCGAAAAACTGTTTTTT
TRBJ2-5 | few | TRBV6-1 | NA | CASSERGRVVETQYF | TGTGCCAGCAGTGAAAGGGGGAGGGTGGTAGAGACCCAGTACTTC
TRBJ2-3 | NA | TRBV5-1 | TRBD2 | CASSAGGPGDTQYF | TGCGCCAGCAGCGCGGGAGGGCCGGGGGATACGCAGTATTTT
TRBJ1-6 | few | TRBV6-2/TRBV6-3 | NA | CASRPRGEPSPLHF | TGTGCCAGCAGACCCCGGGGGGAGCCTTCACCCCTCCACTTT
TRBJ2-1 | few | TRBV11-2 | TRBD2 | CASSHPTPVAGGRGNEQFF | TGTGCCAGCAGCCATCCTACGCCTGTAGCGGGAGGCCGAGGGAATGAGCAGTTCTTC
TRBJ1-1 | few | TRBV14 | NA | CASSRTARIANTEAFF | TGTGCCAGCAGCCGAACCGCCCGGATTGCGAACACTGAAGCTTTCTTT
TRBJ1-1 | many | TRBV28 | NA | CASSLGLLGASLAFF | TGTGCCAGCAGTTTGGGTTTGTTAGGGGCCAGTCTTGCTTTCTTT
TRBJ2-5 | NA | TRBV5-1 | NA | CASSRKSSPGETQYF | TGCGCCAGCAGCCGGAAGAGCAGTCCGGGGGAGACCCAGTACTTC
TRBJ1-1 | NA | TRBV14 | NA | CASSQWGRADTEAFF | TGTGCCAGCAGCCAATGGGGCAGGGCTGACACTGAAGCTTTCTTT
TRBJ2-1 | NA | TRBV5-1 | TRBD1 | CASSFLQGAHNEQFF | TGCGCCAGCAGCTTCCTACAGGGGGCCCACAATGAGCAGTTCTTC
TRBJ1-4 | few | TRBV30 | NA | CAWSEGEKLFF | TGTGCCTGGAGTGAGGGTGAAAAACTGTTTTTT
TRBJ1-5 | many | TRBV6-1 | NA | CASSVTQNQPQHF | TGTGCCAGCAGTGTAACCCAGAATCAGCCCCAGCATTTT
TRBJ2-7 | few | TRBV12-3/TRBV12-4 | TRBD2 | CASSPASGRAYEQYF | TGTGCCAGCAGTCCGGCTAGCGGGAGGGCCTACGAGCAGTACTTC
TRBJ2-1 | NA | TRBV24-1 | NA | CATQGTSSNEQFF | TGTGCCACCCAAGGGACGTCTTCTAATGAGCAGTTCTTC
TRBJ2-7 | few | TRBV20-1 | TRBD2 | CSASLGGPLYEQYF | TGCAGTGCTAGTTTGGGAGGGCCCTTGTACGAGCAGTACTTC
TRBJ2-3 | few | TRBV15 | NA | CATSRESASFSTDTQYF | TGTGCCACCAGCAGAGAATCGGCTAGCTTCTCCACAGATACGCAGTATTTT
TRBJ2-3 | few | TRBV6-1 | NA | CASSFPSQTDTQYF | TGTGCCAGCAGTTTCCCCTCTCAAACCGATACGCAGTATTTT
TRBJ2-1 | NA | TRBV10-2 | NA | CASSVGSVGLYEQFF | TGCGCCAGCAGTGTTGGGTCAGTCGGGTTATATGAGCAGTTCTTC
TRBJ1-1 | few | TRBV29-1 | TRBD1 | CSVATGGTEAFF | TGCAGCGTTGCCACAGGGGGGACTGAAGCTTTCTTT
TRBJ2-7 | few | TRBV12-5 | TRBD1 | CASGFLGTGAHEQYF | TGTGCTAGTGGTTTCCTCGGGACAGGGGCCCACGAGCAGTACTTC
TRBJ1-2 | NA | TRBV6-1 | NA | CASSERQGSGYTF | TGTGCCAGCAGTGAACGGCAGGGGTCTGGCTACACCTTC
TRBJ1-3 | once | TRBV30 | NA | CASSLAFRAGNTIYF | TGTGCCAGCAGCTTAGCCTTCAGAGCTGGAAACACCATATATTTT
TRBJ2-1 | NA | TRBV6-2/TRBV6-3 | TRBD1 | CASRGQGAGNEQFF | TGTGCCAGCAGAGGACAGGGGGCCGGTAATGAGCAGTTCTTC
TRBJ1-2 | NA | TRBV5-1 | NA | CASSVDVGNYGYTF | TGCGCCAGCAGTGTCGACGTGGGGAACTATGGCTACACCTTC
TRBJ2-2 | NA | TRBV10-2 | TRBD2 | CASSEGTSGYTGELFF | TGCGCCAGCAGTGAGGGGACTAGCGGCTACACCGGGGAGCTGTTTTTT
TRBJ2-7 | NA | TRBV4-1 | TRBD1 | CASSQEDRGYLQYF | TGCGCCAGCAGCCAAGAAGACAGGGGTTACCTGCAGTACTTC
TRBJ1-1 | few | TRBV6-2/TRBV6-3 | NA | CASSYSAGKTEAFF | TGTGCCAGCAGTTACTCAGCAGGGAAAACTGAAGCTTTCTTT
TRBJ2-1 | many | TRBV28 | NA | CASSRTTGYNEQFF | TGTGCCAGCAGTCGGACGACTGGGTACAATGAGCAGTTCTTC
TRBJ1-1 | many | TRBV2 | NA | CASSKEPNTEAFF | TGTGCCAGCAGTAAGGAACCGAACACTGAAGCTTTCTTT
TRBJ1-1 | NA | TRBV29-1 | NA | CSVEDLVFGGNTEAFF | TGCAGCGTTGAAGATCTAGTATTCGGGGGTAACACTGAAGCTTTCTTT
TRBJ2-1 | many | TRBV27 | NA | CASSLYNQGYNEQFF | TGTGCCAGCAGTCTCTACAATCAGGGCTACAATGAGCAGTTCTTC
TRBJ2-1 | few | TRBV11-2 | TRBD2 | CASSSLLAERYNEQFF | TGTGCCAGCAGCTCCCTACTAGCGGAGAGATACAATGAGCAGTTCTTC
TRBJ2-6 | NA | TRBV6-5 | NA | CASSYSRSGAGANVLTF | TGTGCCAGCAGTTACTCGAGGTCAGGGGCTGGGGCCAACGTCCTGACTTTC
TRBJ2-7 | NA | TRBV6-5 | NA | CASSYSSQAGEQYF | TGTGCCAGCAGTTACTCGAGTCAGGCGGGCGAGCAGTACTTC
TRBJ1-1 | few | TRBV3-1 | NA | CASSFSQGRTEAFF | TGTGCCAGCAGCTTCTCTCAGGGGCGCACTGAAGCTTTCTTT
TRBJ2-7 | NA | TRBV6-2/TRBV6-3 | TRBD1 | CASSVSTGIYEQYF | TGTGCCAGCAGCGTTTCGACAGGGATCTACGAGCAGTACTTC
TRBJ2-3 | many | TRBV6-1 | NA | CASSETTSTDTQYF | TGTGCCAGCAGTGAGACTACTAGCACAGATACGCAGTATTTT
TRBJ2-1 | NA | TRBV25-1 | NA | CASSEYLLSLPSSYNEQFF | TGTGCCAGCAGTGAATATCTCTTGAGTCTCCCTAGCTCCTACAATGAGCAGTTCTTC
TRBJ1-5 | many | TRBV28 | NA | CASSSNRLGQPQHF | TGTGCCAGCAGTTCGAACAGGCTGGGTCAGCCCCAGCATTTT
TRBJ2-5 | NA | TRBV30 | NA | CAWSDRETQYF | TGTGCCTGGAGTGACAGAGAGACCCAGTACTTC
TRBJ1-5 | NA | TRBV24-1 | TRBD1 | CATSDGPTGNQPQHF | TGTGCCACCAGTGATGGACCGACAGGGAATCAGCCCCAGCATTTT
TRBJ2-5 | few | TRBV10-3 | TRBD2 | CAISAGTSGRETQYF | TGTGCCATCAGTGCTGGGACTAGCGGGAGGGAGACCCAGTACTTC